The clone carrying this T cell receptor (beta chain) was detected only a few times. What it binds is not known. This CDR3 spans 19 amino acids. Looked up from germline, CDR1 is MNHEY and CDR2 is SMNVEV (reference sequence). The V gene lost 6 bases and the J gene lost 4 bases, with 27 bases spanning the gap. In the library, each TCR cDNA molecule bore its own unique molecular identifier. Each CDR3 protein is one row after TCRdb ran MiXCR on the 5' RACE reads. The table lists about 80,000 distinct CDR3 sequences, approximately 18% of them singletons. The data derive from a study of spatial heterogeneity in lung cancer. The overall study: Raw reads contained each unique TCR and UMI combination more than ten times on average. Findings and limits, study-wide: Ubiquitous expanded tumor TCRs surfaced in blood more at resection than they did at follow-up.

Sample time point: sample taken at primary tumor resection. Whole RNA from tumor, nontumor lung or frozen PBMC was sequenced unsorted. The donors, fewer than 90 patients with untreated early-stage non-small cell lung cancer, provided the samples. This TCR came from a male donor with early-stage non-small cell lung cancer. This chain joins TRBV27 and TRBJ1-4; a possible D gene is TRBD1 (6 bases). Sample: PBMCs, taken at surgery. CDR3 region: CASSPPRDGGREGNEKLFF. Here the CDR3 DNA reads TGTGCCAGCAGCCCTCCTAGGGACGGGGGGCGCGAAGGTAATGAAAAACTGTTTTTT.